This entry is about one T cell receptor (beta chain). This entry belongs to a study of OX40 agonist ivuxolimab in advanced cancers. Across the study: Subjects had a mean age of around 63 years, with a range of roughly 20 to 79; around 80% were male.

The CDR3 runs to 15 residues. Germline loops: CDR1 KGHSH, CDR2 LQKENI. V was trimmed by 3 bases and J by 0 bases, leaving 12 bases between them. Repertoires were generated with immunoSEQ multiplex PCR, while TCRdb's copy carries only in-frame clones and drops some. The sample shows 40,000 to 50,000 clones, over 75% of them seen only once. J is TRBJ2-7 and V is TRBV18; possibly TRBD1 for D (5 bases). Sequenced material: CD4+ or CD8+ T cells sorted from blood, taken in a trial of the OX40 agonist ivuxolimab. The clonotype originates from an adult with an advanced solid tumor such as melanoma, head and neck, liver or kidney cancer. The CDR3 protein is CASSPSWGGSYEQYF. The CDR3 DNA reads TGTGCCAGCTCACCCTCATGGGGCGGCTCCTACGAGCAGTACTTC. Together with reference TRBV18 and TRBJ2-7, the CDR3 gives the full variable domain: NAGVMQNPRHLVRRRGQEARLRCSPMKGHSHVYWYRQLPEEGLKFMVYLQKENIIDESGMPKERFSAEFPKEGPSILRIQQVVRGDSAAYFCASSPSWGGSYEQYFGPGTRLTVT.